These T cell receptor beta chains were read from a single sample in a study of control samples from healthy donors and cancer patients. Assay used: immunoSEQ multiplex PCR; TCRdb lists only in-frame clones, some missing. Here the sample spans around 140,000 clones, about 93% being singletons. Sequencing was performed on blood. The receptors come from a man aged 35 to 55 in good health. Both conserved end residues are part of each CDR3. Each record gives: V gene, CDR3 protein.

TRBV10-3 CATQEQGGTEAFF
TRBV15 CATSRDPNRDNEQFF
TRBV11-1 CASSLARGVEQFF
TRBV7-6 CASSLIFQETQYF
TRBV2 CASSLEGLSYGYTF
TRBV6-6 CASRSRGAGNEKLFF
TRBV12-3/TRBV12-4 CASSGPVNSPLHF
TRBV6-8 CASSYRAGLGEKLFF
TRBV30 CALGQGRFDEQFF
TRBV28 CASSFLGEGGEKLFF
TRBV5-1 CASTFAGGETQYF
TRBV5-1 CASSWRQGEDTQYF
TRBV5-4 CASSPGESRALSGKVTQYF
TRBV6-5 CASRTGGSYEQYF
TRBV5-4 CASRLDSTYEQYF
TRBV3-1/TRBV3-2 CASSPSTGAQKPQHF
TRBV5-8 CASSLRMGDTQYF